Listed below are T cell receptor beta chains from one sample, sequenced in a study of blood T cell repertoires in COVID-19. TCRdb keeps only in-frame clones here, not all; method: immunoSEQ multiplex PCR. The top ten hold approximately 3% of the sample, which has more than 150,000 clones, around 90% seen once. The material sequenced was peripheral blood. All receptors derive from a man in his fifties or sixties with acute or convalescent COVID-19. The CDR3 runs from the conserved cysteine through the conserved F or W. A D gene is named only where the DNA matches it firmly. A row's size may be missing; if present it is once, few, many or a size class.

j_call v_call clone_size cdr3_length d_call cdr3_nt cdr3_aa
TRBJ1-5 TRBV19 NA 14 TRBD1 TGTGCCAGTAGACCCCGGGACAGTATACACCCCCAGCATTTT CASRPRDSIHPQHF
TRBJ2-3 TRBV2 NA 15 TRBD2 TGTGCCAGCAGAAAAAGCGGGGGGGGCACAGATACGCAGTATTTT CASRKSGGGTDTQYF
TRBJ1-1 TRBV7-8 NA 20 TRBD1 TGTGCCAGCAGGGAGGGGACGGGACAGGGACGATTGTCGGGCTACACTGAAGCTTTCTTT CASREGTGQGRLSGYTEAFF
TRBJ2-6 TRBV6-5 NA 16 NA TGTGCCAGCAGTTACATTGCGAGGTCCGGGGCCAACGTCCTGACTTTC CASSYIARSGANVLTF
TRBJ2-7 TRBV6-5 NA 14 TRBD1 TGTGCCAGCAGTTACACCAGGACAGGGAACGAGCAGTACTTC CASSYTRTGNEQYF
TRBJ2-7 TRBV2 NA 11 NA TGTGCCAGCAAAGGGGCCTACGAGCAGTACTTC CASKGAYEQYF
TRBJ2-7 TRBV3-1/TRBV3-2 NA 14 NA TGTGCCAGCAGCCAAGTTCAGGGCTCCTACGAGCAGTACTTC CASSQVQGSYEQYF
TRBJ1-1 TRBV2 NA 13 NA TGTGCCAGCCTGGACAGACTCAACACTGAAGCTTTCTTT CASLDRLNTEAFF
TRBJ1-5 TRBV4-1 NA 14 NA TGCGCCAGCAGCCCCCAGGGGCGACATCAGCCCCAGCATTTT CASSPQGRHQPQHF
TRBJ2-7 TRBV4-1 NA 14 NA TGCGCCAGCAGCCGTACAACACCTCTGGACGAGCAGTACTTC CASSRTTPLDEQYF
TRBJ1-1 TRBV7-9 once 17 TRBD1 TGTGCCAGCAGCTTAGCGACAGGGGTGTACATGAACACTGAAGCTTTCTTT CASSLATGVYMNTEAFF
TRBJ1-5 TRBV12-5 NA 16 NA TGTGCTAGTGGTTTGGTGCGGGGGGACAGCAATCAGCCCCAGCATTTT CASGLVRGDSNQPQHF
TRBJ1-2 TRBV7-2 few 15 TRBD1 TGTGCCAGCAGCTCGGGCGGGACAGGGGATAATGGCTACACCTTC CASSSGGTGDNGYTF
TRBJ1-1 TRBV6-1 few 17 TRBD1 TGTGCCAGCAGTGAATTTTTGGCAGGGGGTAGTCAAACTGAAGCTTTCTTT CASSEFLAGGSQTEAFF
TRBJ2-3 TRBV5-4 NA 16 TRBD1 TGTGCCAGCAGCTTGGGCCTGGGACAGGCGTCAGATACGCAGTATTTT CASSLGLGQASDTQYF
TRBJ2-7 TRBV6-6 NA 12 NA TGTGCCAGCAGTTACTCGAGTACTGGGCAGTACTTC CASSYSSTGQYF
TRBJ1-5 TRBV12-3/TRBV12-4 NA 12 NA TGTGCCAGCAGTTTAATGAGTCAGCCCCAGCATTTT CASSLMSQPQHF
TRBJ2-6 TRBV10-2 NA 16 NA TGCGCCAGCAGTGAGTCCGGACAGTCTGGGGCCAACGTCCTGACTTTC CASSESGQSGANVLTF
TRBJ1-3 TRBV9 NA 15 NA TGTGCCAGCAGCGTAAACACAGGGTCTGGAAACACCATATATTTT CASSVNTGSGNTIYF
TRBJ1-1 TRBV30 once 13 TRBD1 TGTGCCTGGAGGCACAGGGGGCCTATTGAAGCTTTCTTT CAWRHRGPIEAFF
TRBJ1-4 TRBV5-6 NA 14 NA TGTGCCAGCAGCTTGCGCGGGGGCGGCGAAAAACTGTTTTTT CASSLRGGGEKLFF
TRBJ2-7 TRBV6-4 NA 15 TRBD1 TGTGCCAGCAGTGACGGGAGGACAGGGATCCACGAGCAGTACTTC CASSDGRTGIHEQYF
TRBJ2-1 TRBV10-1 NA 15 NA TGCGCCAGCAGTGAGGTGGGGGGGCCATACAATGAGCAGTTCTTC CASSEVGGPYNEQFF
TRBJ2-7 TRBV9 NA 13 TRBD1 TGTGCCAGCAGCCGGGACAGCTCCTACGAGCAGTACTTC CASSRDSSYEQYF
TRBJ1-1 TRBV2 NA 15 TRBD1 TGTGCCAGCCCCCAAGGACAGGGGCAAAACCCTGAAGCTTTCTTT CASPQGQGQNPEAFF
TRBJ1-5 TRBV18 NA 13 NA TGTGCCAGCTCACCGGGCACAGATCAGCCCCAGCATTTT CASSPGTDQPQHF
TRBJ1-3 TRBV6-5 few 16 NA TGTGCCAGCAGTTTCCTCGGCAGGGTTTCTGGAAACACCATATATTTT CASSFLGRVSGNTIYF
TRBJ1-5 TRBV4-1 NA 15 TRBD1 TGCGCCAGCAGCCACCAGGGGGCCAGCAATCAGCCCCAGCATTTT CASSHQGASNQPQHF